A single T cell receptor beta chain is shown here with its context. The authors' processing: Estimated nucleated cell counts came from reference gene primer amplification. This table comes from immunoSEQ multiplex PCR, and its TCRdb copy is limited to in-frame clones, with some not included. The V and J calls and clone size come from that table; D and trimming were worked out from the DNA. The sample has hundreds of thousands of clones; around 86% are singletons. Germline values: CDR1 SNHLY, CDR2 FYNNEI. J gave up 5 bases and V 6 bases, and 4 bases lay outside the gene matches. The CDR3 extends over 14 amino acids. These data originate in a study of blood T cell repertoires in COVID-19. Across the study: COVID-19 samples collected from the United States, Italy and Spain covered acute and convalescent phases.

Sequencing used peripheral blood. The chain couples TRBV2 to TRBJ2-2; 9 bases align to TRBD1. The sequence derives from a man aged 65 to 79 with acute or convalescent COVID-19. CDR3 bases: TGTGCCAGCAGCTGGGACAGGGAAACCGGGGAGCTGTTTTTT. Protein product: CASSWDRETGELFF. The full variable domain, its missing parts supplied by reference TRBV2 and TRBJ2-2, is EPEVTQTPSHQVTQMGQEVILRCVPISNHLYFYWYRQILGQKVEFLVSFYNNEISEKSEIFDDQFSVERPDGSNFTLKIRSTKLEDSAMYFCASSWDRETGELFFGEGSRLTVL.